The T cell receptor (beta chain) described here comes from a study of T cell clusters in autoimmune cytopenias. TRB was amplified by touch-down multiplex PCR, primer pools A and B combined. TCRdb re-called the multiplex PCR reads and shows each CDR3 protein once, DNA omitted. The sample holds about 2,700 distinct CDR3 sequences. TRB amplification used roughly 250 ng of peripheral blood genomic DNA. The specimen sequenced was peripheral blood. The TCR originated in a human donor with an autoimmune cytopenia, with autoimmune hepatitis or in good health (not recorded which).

The chain's CDR3 is CASSQDRDWQETQYF. The chain recombines TRBV3-1 with TRBJ2-5; TCRdb reports TRBD2, a call that lacks DNA to check it against. Looked up from germline, CDR1 is LGHDT and CDR2 is YNNKEL (reference sequence). This CDR3 region has 15 residues.